This T cell receptor (beta chain) appears in the sequencing data of a study of CD8+CD57+ T cells in acquired aplastic anemia. About the study: Sorted CD4+ and CD8+ cell DNA averaged around 3.5 ug. Points from the study as a whole: Patients and controls were found to share 25 to 35 CD8+ CDR3 sequences.

Notes on this clonotype: Its antigen remains unidentified.

The sequenced patients had an expansion of CD8+CD57+ cells seen by flow cytometry. Profiling of TCR beta VDJ combinations and CDR3 sequences used genomic DNA as template. TCRdb fed the reads into MiXCR, producing one record per CDR3 protein. The sample records 180,000 or so distinct CDR3 sequences, approximately 48% being singletons. Trimming pared 5 bases from V and 1 base from J, leaving 8 bases between. Germline assignment: CDR1 SNHLY and CDR2 FYNNEI. This CDR3 has 14 amino acids. The sample taken for sequencing was sorted CD4+, CD8+, or CD8+CD57+ T cells (not recorded which) from PBMCs. The chain is built from TRBV2 and TRBJ2-2; D is perhaps TRBD1 or TRBD2 (5 bases each). The sequence derives from a human donor with aplastic anemia. The CDR3: CASSRGGNTGELFF. The CDR3 region has the DNA TGTGCCAGCAGTCGTGGGGGGAACACCGGGGAGCTGTTTTTT. The full variable domain, in which reference TRBV2 and TRBJ2-2 provide the parts outside the CDR3, is EPEVTQTPSHQVTQMGQEVILRCVPISNHLYFYWYRQILGQKVEFLVSFYNNEISEKSEIFDDQFSVERPDGSNFTLKIRSTKLEDSAMYFCASSRGGNTGELFFGEGSRLTVL.